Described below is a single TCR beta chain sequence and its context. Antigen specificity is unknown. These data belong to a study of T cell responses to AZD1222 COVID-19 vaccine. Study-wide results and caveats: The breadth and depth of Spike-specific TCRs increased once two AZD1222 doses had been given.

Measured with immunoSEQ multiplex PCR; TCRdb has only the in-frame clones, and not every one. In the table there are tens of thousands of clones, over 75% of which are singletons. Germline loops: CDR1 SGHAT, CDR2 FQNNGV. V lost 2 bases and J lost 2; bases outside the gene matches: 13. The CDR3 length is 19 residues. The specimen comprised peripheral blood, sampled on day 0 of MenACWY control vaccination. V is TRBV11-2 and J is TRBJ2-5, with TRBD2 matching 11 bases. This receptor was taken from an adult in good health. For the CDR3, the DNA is TGTGCCAGCAGCTTAACTAGCGGGGGCCTCCGAAAGGGGCAAGAGACCCAGTACTTC. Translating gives CASSLTSGGLRKGQETQYF.